The T cell receptor (beta chain) under discussion was sequenced for a study of regulatory T cells in long-lasting Graves disease. This sample's time point: persistent/refractory GD, antithyroid drugs over 5 years with positive TRAb. PBMC-extracted RNA yielded the TCR library. V gave up 2 bases and J gave up 0 bases, with 11 bases separating them. The V gene's germline CDR1 is SGHRS and CDR2 YFSETQ. This CDR3 is built from 16 residues. HTBI primers from iRepertoire and Arm-PCR of CDR3 regions yielded the TCR beta libraries. One entry per CDR3 protein results from TCRdb running MiXCR on the multiplex PCR reads. The table shows hundreds of thousands of distinct CDR3 sequences, with roughly 23% occurring only once.

This clonotype was obtained from a female donor with Graves disease. The chain employs TRBV5-1 and TRBJ2-2; D call uncertain. The specimen was peripheral blood mononuclear cells (PBMCs), collected when the disease was refractory, from a patient treated with antithyroid drugs. The CDR3 sequence: CASSFDGTTNTGELFF. The DNA for the CDR3 is TGCGCCAGCAGCTTCGACGGTACTACGAACACCGGGGAGCTGTTTTTT.